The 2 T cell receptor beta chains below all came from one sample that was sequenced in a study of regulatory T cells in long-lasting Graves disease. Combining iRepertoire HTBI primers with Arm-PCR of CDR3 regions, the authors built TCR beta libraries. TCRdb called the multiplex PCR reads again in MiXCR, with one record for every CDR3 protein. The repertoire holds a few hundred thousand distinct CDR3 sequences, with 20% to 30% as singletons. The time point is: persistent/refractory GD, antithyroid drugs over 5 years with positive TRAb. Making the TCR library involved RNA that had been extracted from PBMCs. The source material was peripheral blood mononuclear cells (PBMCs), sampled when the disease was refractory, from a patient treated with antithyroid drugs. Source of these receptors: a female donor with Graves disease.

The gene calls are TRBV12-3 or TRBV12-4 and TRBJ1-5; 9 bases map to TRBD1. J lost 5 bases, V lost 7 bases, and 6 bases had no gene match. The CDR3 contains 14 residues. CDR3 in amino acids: CASNLDRGDQPQHF. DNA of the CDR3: TGTGCCAGCAACTTGGACAGGGGCGATCAGCCCCAGCATTTT.

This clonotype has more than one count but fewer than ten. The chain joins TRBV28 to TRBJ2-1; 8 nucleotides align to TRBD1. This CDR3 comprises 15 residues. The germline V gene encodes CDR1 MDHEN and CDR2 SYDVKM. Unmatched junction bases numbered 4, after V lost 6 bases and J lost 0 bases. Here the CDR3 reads CASSTTGGSYNEQFF. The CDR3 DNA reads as TGTGCCAGCAGCACCACAGGGGGCTCCTACAATGAGCAGTTCTTC.